This entry concerns a single TCR beta chain. The CDR3 covers 15 residues. Trimming removed 3 bases at V and 0 bases at J, with 9 bases between. CDR1 is MDHEN and CDR2 is SYDVKM in the germline V gene. These data belong to a study of blood T cell repertoires in COVID-19. Sequencing used immunoSEQ multiplex PCR; TCRdb keeps in-frame clones, though not all of them. The sample shows a few hundred thousand clones, around nine tenths of them seen only once. The sample was peripheral blood. The TCR was taken from a man aged 18 to 29 with active or convalescent COVID-19. The J gene is TRBJ1-3, the V gene TRBV28; D is unclear. In DNA, the CDR3 is TGTGCCAGCAGTTTTGGAGTCGTCTCTGGAAACACCATATATTTT. Protein product: CASSFGVVSGNTIYF.